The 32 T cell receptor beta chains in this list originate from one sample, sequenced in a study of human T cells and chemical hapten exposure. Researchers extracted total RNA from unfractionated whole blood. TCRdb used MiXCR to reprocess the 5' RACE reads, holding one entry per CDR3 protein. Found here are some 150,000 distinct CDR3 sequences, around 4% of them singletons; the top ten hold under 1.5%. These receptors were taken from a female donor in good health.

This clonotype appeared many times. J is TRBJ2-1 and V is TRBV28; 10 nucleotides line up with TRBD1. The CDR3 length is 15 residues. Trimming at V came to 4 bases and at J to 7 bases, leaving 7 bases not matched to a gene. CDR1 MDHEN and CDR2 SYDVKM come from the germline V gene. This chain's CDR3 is CASSWGTGVTNEQFF. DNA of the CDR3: TGTGCCAGCAGTTGGGGGACAGGGGTAACAAATGAGCAGTTCTTC. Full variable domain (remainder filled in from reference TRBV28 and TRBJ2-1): DVKVTQSSRYLVKRTGEKVFLECVQDMDHENMFWYRQDPGLGLRLIYFSYDVKMKEKGDIPEGYSVSREKKERFSLILESASTNQTSMYLCASSWGTGVTNEQFFGPGTRLTVL.

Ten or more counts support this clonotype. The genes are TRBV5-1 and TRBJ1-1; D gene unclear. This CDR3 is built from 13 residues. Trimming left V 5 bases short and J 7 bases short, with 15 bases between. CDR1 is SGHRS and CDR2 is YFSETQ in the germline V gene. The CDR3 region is CASRFQRNHEAFF. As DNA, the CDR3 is TGCGCCAGCAGATTCCAGCGAAACCATGAAGCTTTCTTT.

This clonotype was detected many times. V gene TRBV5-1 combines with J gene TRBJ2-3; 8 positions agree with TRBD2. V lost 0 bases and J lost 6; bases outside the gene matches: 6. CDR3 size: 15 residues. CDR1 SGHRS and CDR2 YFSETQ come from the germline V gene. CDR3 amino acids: CASSLAGLVADTQYF. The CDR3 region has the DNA TGCGCCAGCAGCTTGGCGGGACTAGTGGCTGATACGCAGTATTTT.

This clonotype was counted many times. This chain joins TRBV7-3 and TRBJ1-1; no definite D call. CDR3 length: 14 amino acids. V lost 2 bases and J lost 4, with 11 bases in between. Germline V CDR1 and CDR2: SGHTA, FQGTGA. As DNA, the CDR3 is TGTGCCAGCAGCTTATCTAGGGCGAGCACTGAAGCTTTCTTT. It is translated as CASSLSRASTEAFF.

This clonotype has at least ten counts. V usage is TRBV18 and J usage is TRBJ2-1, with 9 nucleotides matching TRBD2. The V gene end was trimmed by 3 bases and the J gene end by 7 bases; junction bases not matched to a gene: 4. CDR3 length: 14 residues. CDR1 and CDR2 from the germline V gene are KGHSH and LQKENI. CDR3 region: CASSPLAGLNEQFF. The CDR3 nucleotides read TGTGCCAGCTCACCGCTAGCGGGGTTAAATGAGCAGTTCTTC. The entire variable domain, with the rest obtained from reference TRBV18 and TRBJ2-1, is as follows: NAGVMQNPRHLVRRRGQEARLRCSPMKGHSHVYWYRQLPEEGLKFMVYLQKENIIDESGMPKERFSAEFPKEGPSILRIQQVVRGDSAAYFCASSPLAGLNEQFFGPGTRLTVL.

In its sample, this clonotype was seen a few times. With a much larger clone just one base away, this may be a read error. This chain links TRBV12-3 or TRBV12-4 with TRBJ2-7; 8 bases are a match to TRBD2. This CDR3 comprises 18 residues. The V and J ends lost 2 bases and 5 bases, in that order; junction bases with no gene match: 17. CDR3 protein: CASSLWRGAGGDSDEQYF. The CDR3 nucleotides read TGTGCCAGCAGTTTATGGCGGGGGGCCGGAGGGGATTCCGACGAGCAGTACTTC.

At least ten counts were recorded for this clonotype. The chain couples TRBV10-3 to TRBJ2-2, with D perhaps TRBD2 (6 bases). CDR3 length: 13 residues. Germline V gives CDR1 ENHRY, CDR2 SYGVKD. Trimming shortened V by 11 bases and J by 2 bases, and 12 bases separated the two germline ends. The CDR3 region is CASREVNTGELFF. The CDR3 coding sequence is TGTGCCTCCAGGGAGGTTAACACCGGGGAGCTGTTTTTT.

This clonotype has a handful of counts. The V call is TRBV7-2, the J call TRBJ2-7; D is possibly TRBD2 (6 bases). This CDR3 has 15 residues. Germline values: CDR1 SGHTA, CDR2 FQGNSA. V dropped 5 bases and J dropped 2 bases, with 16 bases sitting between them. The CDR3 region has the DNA TGTGCCAGCAGCCTGGCGGGACGAGTAACCTACGAGCAGTACTTC. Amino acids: CASSLAGRVTYEQYF.

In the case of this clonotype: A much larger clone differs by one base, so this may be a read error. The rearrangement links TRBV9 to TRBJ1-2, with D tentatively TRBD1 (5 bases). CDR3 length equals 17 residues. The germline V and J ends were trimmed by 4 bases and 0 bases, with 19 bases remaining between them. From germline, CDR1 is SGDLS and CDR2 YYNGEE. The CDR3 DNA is TGTGCCAGCAGCCATCCTAAGTCGGGGGGGACTAACTATGGCTACACCTTC. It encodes CASSHPKSGGTNYGYTF. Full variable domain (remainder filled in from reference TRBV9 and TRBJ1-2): DSGVTQTPKHLITATGQRVTLRCSPRSGDLSVYWYQQSLDQGLQFLIQYYNGEERAKGNILERFSAQQFPDLHSELNLSSLELGDSALYFCASSHPKSGGTNYGYTFGSGTRLTVV.

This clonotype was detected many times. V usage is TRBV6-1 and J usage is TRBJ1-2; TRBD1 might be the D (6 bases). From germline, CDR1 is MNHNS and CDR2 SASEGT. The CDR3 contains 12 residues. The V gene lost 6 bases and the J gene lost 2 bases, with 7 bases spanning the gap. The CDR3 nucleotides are TGTGCCAGCAGCGGACAGAACTATGGCTACACCTTC. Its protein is CASSGQNYGYTF.

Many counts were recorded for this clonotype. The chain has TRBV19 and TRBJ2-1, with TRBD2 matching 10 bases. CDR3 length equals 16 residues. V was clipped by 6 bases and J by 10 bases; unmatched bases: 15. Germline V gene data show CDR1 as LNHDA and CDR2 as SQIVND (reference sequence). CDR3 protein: CASRNPSQRGGREQFF. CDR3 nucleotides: TGTGCCAGTAGGAACCCCTCCCAGCGGGGGGGCCGCGAGCAGTTCTTC.

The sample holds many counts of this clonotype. The DNA for the CDR3 is TGCAGTGCTAGAGATTCGGGCACCCTCTATGGCTACACCTTC. It is translated as CSARDSGTLYGYTF. The V gene is TRBV20-1, the J gene TRBJ1-2; no clear D. V lost 0 bases and J 4 bases, leaving 12 bases between the germline ends. Germline V gene data show CDR1 as DFQATT and CDR2 as SNEGSKA (reference sequence). The CDR3 contains 14 residues.

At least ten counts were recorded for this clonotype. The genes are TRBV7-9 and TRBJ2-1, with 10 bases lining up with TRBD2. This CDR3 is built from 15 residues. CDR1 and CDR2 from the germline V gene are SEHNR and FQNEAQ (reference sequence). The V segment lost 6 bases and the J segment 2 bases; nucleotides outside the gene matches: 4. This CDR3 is CASSQGTSAYNEQFF. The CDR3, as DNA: TGTGCCAGCAGTCAAGGGACTAGCGCCTACAATGAGCAGTTCTTC. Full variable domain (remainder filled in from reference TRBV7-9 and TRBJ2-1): DTGVSQNPRHKITKRGQNVTFRCDPISEHNRLYWYRQTLGQGPEFLTYFQNEAQLEKSRLLSDRFSAERPKGSFSTLEIQRTEQGDSAMYLCASSQGTSAYNEQFFGPGTRLTVL.

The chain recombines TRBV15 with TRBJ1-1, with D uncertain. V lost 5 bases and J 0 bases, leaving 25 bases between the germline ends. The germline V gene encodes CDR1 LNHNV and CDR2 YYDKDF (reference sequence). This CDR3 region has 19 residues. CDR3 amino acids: CATSYNRRSSGEMNTEAFF. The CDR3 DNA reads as TGTGCCACCAGCTATAACCGACGTTCGTCAGGAGAGATGAACACTGAAGCTTTCTTT.

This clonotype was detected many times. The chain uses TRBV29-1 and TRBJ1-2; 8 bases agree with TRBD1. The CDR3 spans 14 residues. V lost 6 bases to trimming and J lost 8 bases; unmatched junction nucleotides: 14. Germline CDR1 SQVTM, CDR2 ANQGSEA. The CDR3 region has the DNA TGCAGCGTCGCGCACCTCACAGGGGGAGACGGCTACACCTTC. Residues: CSVAHLTGGDGYTF.

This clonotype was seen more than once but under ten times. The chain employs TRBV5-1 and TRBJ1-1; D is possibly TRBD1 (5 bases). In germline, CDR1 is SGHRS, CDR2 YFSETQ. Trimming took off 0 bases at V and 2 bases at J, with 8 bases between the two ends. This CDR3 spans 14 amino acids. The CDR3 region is CASSLGDHNTEAFF. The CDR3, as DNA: TGCGCCAGCAGCTTGGGGGACCATAACACTGAAGCTTTCTTT. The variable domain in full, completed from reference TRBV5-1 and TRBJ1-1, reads KAGVTQTPRYLIKTRGQQVTLSCSPISGHRSVSWYQQTPGQGLQFLFEYFSETQRNKGNFPGRFSGRQFSNSRSEMNVSTLELGDSALYLCASSLGDHNTEAFFGQGTRLTVV.

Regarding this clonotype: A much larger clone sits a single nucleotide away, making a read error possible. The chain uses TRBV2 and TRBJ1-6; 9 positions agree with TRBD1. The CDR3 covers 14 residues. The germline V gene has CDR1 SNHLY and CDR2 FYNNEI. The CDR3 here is CASSGDRVNSPLNF. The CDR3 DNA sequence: TGTGCCAGCAGCGGGGACAGGGTAAATTCACCCCTCAACTTT.

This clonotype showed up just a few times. The DNA of the CDR3 is TGCGCCAGCAGCCAAGATTTGAGCGGGGGGGCCTTTAGCTACAATGAGCAGTTCTTC. Protein product: CASSQDLSGGAFSYNEQFF. The gene calls are TRBV4-3 and TRBJ2-1; 10 bases align to TRBD2. Trimming cost V 0 bases and J 3 bases; bases outside gene matches: 11. Germline values: CDR1 LGHNA, CDR2 YSLEER. The CDR3 totals 19 residues.

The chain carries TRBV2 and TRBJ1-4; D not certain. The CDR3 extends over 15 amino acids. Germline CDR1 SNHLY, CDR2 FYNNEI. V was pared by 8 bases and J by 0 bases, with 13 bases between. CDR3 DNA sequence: TGTGCCAGCCACCTCGGTGAACCAACTAATGAAAAACTGTTTTTT. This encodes CASHLGEPTNEKLFF. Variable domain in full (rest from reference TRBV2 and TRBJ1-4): EPEVTQTPSHQVTQMGQEVILRCVPISNHLYFYWYRQILGQKVEFLVSFYNNEISEKSEIFDDQFSVERPDGSNFTLKIRSTKLEDSAMYFCASHLGEPTNEKLFFGSGTQLSVL.

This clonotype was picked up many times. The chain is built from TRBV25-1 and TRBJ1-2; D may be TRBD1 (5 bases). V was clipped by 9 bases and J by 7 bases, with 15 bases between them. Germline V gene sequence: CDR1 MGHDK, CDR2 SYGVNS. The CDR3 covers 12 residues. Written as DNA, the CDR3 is TGTGCCAGTCGAAGGGACCGTTCTGGCTACACCTTC. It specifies CASRRDRSGYTF.

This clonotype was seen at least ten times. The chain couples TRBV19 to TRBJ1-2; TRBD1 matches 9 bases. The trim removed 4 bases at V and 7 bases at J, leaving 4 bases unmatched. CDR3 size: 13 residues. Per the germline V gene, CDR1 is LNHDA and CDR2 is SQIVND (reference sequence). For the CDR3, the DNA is TGTGCCAGTAGTACCCGGGACAGGGTTGGCTACACCTTC. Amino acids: CASSTRDRVGYTF.

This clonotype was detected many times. Here the CDR3 DNA reads TGTGCCAGCAGCTCGGACAGGGGGGCAACGTTAGGAAACACCATATATTTT. It codes for CASSSDRGATLGNTIYF. The chain employs TRBV11-2 and TRBJ1-3, with 10 bases identical to TRBD1. The CDR3 is 17 residues long. V lost 4 bases to trimming and J lost 4 bases; unmatched junction nucleotides: 10. Germline CDR1 reads SGHAT; CDR2 reads FQNNGV.

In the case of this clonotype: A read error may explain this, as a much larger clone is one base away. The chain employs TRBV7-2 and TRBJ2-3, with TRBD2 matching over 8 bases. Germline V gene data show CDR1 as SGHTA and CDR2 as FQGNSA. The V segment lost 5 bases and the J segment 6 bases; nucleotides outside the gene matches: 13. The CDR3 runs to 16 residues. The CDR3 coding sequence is TGTGCCAGCAGCCCCCGACTAGCGTGGGGTGTGGATACGCAGTATTTT. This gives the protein CASSPRLAWGVDTQYF.

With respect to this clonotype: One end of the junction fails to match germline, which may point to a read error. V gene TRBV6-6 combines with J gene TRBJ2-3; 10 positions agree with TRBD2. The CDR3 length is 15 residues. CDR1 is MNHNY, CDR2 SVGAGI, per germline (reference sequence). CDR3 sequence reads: CASRILAGFTDTKYF. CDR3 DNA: TGTGCCAGCAGGATACTAGCGGGGTTCACAGATACGAAGTATTTT.

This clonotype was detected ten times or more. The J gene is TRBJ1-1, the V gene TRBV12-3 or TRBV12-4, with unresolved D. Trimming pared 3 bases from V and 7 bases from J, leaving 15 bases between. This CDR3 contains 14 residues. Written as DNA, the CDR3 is TGTGCCAGCAGTTTTAAGTTGGATGGGGTTGAAGCTTTCTTT. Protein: CASSFKLDGVEAFF.

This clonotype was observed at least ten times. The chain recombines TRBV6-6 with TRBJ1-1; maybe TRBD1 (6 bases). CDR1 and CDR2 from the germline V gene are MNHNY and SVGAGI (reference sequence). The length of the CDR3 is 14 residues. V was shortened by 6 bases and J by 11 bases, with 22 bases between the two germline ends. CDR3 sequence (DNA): TGTGCCAGCAGAACCCCCGACGCGGGGGCATCGGCTTTCTTT. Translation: CASRTPDAGASAFF.

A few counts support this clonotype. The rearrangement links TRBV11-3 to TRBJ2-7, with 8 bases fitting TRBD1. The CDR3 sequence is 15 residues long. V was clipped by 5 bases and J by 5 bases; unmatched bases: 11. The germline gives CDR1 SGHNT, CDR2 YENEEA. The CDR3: CASSPRTGKTDEQYF. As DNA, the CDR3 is TGTGCCAGCAGCCCGCGGACAGGGAAAACCGACGAGCAGTACTTC.

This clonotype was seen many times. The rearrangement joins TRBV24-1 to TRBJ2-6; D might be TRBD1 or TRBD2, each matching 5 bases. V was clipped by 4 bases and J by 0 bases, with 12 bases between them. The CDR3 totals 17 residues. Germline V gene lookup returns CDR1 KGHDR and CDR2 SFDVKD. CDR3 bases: TGTGCCACCAGTGAACCGGGACGAAGCTCTGGGGCCAACGTCCTGACTTTC. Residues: CATSEPGRSSGANVLTF.

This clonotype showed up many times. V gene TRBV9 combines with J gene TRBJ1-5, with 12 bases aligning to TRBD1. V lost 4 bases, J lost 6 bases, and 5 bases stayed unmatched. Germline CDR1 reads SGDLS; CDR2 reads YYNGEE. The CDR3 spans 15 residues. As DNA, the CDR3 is TGTGCCAGCAGCTTGGGACAGGGGGCCAGTCAGCCCCAGCATTTT. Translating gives CASSLGQGASQPQHF.

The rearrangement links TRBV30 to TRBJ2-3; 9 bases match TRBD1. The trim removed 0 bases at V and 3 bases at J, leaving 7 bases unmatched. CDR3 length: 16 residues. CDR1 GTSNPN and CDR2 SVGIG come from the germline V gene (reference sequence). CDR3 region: CAWSVPGQGRTDTQYF. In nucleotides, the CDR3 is TGTGCCTGGAGTGTACCCGGACAGGGGAGGACAGATACGCAGTATTTT.

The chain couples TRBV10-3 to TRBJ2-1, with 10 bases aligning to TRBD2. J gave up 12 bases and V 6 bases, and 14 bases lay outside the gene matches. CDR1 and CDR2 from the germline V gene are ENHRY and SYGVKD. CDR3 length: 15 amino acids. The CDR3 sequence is CAIRDERGGQRVQFF. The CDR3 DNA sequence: TGTGCCATCAGAGACGAGCGGGGGGGCCAGAGGGTGCAGTTCTTC.

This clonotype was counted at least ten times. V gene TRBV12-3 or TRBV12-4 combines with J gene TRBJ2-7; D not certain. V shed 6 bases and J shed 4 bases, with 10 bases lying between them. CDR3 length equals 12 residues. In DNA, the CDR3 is TGTGCCAGCAGCCGAGAGTTTTACGAGCAGTACTTC. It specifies CASSREFYEQYF.